This T cell receptor (beta chain) was recovered during a study of blood T cell repertoires in COVID-19. In the study overall: Donors in the United States, Italy and Spain gave samples during acute or convalescent COVID-19. Sources were T cells, B-cell-depleted T cells, or PBMCs; the material itself was cDNA or gDNA.

Original analysis: Cell counts per sample came from amplifying reference gene primers. The protocol was immunoSEQ multiplex PCR, while the TCRdb copy is restricted to in-frame clones and leaves out a portion. The DNA was the basis for D and trimming; V, J and clone size are from that table. The data contain around 76,000 clones, roughly 85% of them singletons. Germline V CDR1 and CDR2: SGHAT, FQNNGV. The CDR3 length is 15 residues. V lost 4 bases to trimming and J lost 5 bases, with 18 bases between them. V usage is TRBV11-2 and J usage is TRBJ2-7; D possibly corresponds to TRBD2 (6 bases). Sequencing used peripheral blood. The origin of this receptor is a man older than 75 with acute or convalescent COVID-19. The DNA for the CDR3 is TGTGCCAGCAGCTGGCAGGAGGGCGGATGGAACGAGCAGTACTTC. This codes for CASSWQEGGWNEQYF.